This is a list of T cell receptor beta chains from one sample in a study of blood T cell repertoires in COVID-19. Assay used: immunoSEQ multiplex PCR; TCRdb lists only in-frame clones, some missing. This table has 120,000 or so clones, roughly 90% appearing once. Sequencing was performed on peripheral blood. These TCRs come from an elderly woman with acute or convalescent COVID-19. Both conserved end residues are part of each CDR3. A D gene is named only where the DNA matches it firmly. Clone size is given for some rows only: seen once, a few or many times, or a class if the clone is expanded.

NA NA TRBJ2-1 TRBV3-1/TRBV3-2 CASSQGPWDEQFF TGTGCCAGCAGCCAGGGGCCCTGGGATGAGCAGTTCTTC
NA NA TRBJ2-3 TRBV5-1 CASSLESGISDTQYF TGCGCCAGCAGCTTAGAATCGGGGATCTCAGATACGCAGTATTTT
NA NA TRBJ1-1 TRBV7-8 CASSLSGPALLVAEAFF TGTGCCAGCAGCTTAAGCGGGCCTGCCTTGTTGGTGGCTGAAGCTTTCTTT
NA NA TRBJ1-1 TRBV2 CASSGTSEGQAFF TGTGCCAGCAGTGGGACGTCTGAGGGCCAAGCTTTCTTT
NA NA TRBJ2-5 TRBV19 CASSSRGETQYF TGTGCCAGTAGTTCCCGGGGGGAGACCCAGTACTTC
NA NA TRBJ1-1 TRBV6-1 CASSEWRVPEAFF TGTGCCAGCAGTGAGTGGAGGGTTCCTGAAGCTTTCTTT
NA TRBD1 TRBJ2-7 TRBV28 CASSPPGQGEHEQYF TGTGCCAGCAGTCCCCCGGGACAGGGTGAACACGAGCAGTACTTC
NA NA TRBJ2-2 TRBV27 CASSSQGRNTGELFF TGTGCCAGCAGTTCCCAGGGGAGGAACACCGGGGAGCTGTTTTTT
NA TRBD1 TRBJ1-2 TRBV27 CASSHRGGRPNYGYTF TGTGCCAGCAGTCACCGAGGGGGCAGACCGAACTATGGCTACACCTTC
few TRBD2 TRBJ2-7 TRBV24-1 CAFSGTSDSYEQYF TGTGCCTTTTCCGGGACTAGCGACTCCTACGAGCAGTACTTC
few TRBD1 TRBJ1-6 TRBV7-2 CASRTGGNSPLHF TGTGCCAGCAGAACAGGGGGGAATTCACCCCTCCACTTT
NA TRBD2 TRBJ2-1 TRBV7-2 CASSPSGGTYNEQFF TGTGCCAGCAGTCCTAGCGGGGGAACTTACAATGAGCAGTTCTTC
NA TRBD1 TRBJ2-7 TRBV28 CASGRTGVRWDLGFLYF TGTGCCAGTGGGAGGACAGGGGTTCGGTGGGACCTTGGGTTTCTGTACTTC
NA NA TRBJ1-4 TRBV6-5 CATKAGGRGEKLFF TGTGCCACTAAGGCGGGTGGAAGAGGGGAAAAACTGTTTTTT
NA NA TRBJ2-3 TRBV2 CASSAGTDTQYF TGTGCCAGCAGTGCCGGGACAGATACGCAGTATTTT
once NA TRBJ1-2 TRBV4-2 CASSFRRTGNYGYTF TGTGCCAGCAGCTTCAGACGGACGGGGAACTATGGCTACACCTTC
NA NA TRBJ1-5 TRBV19 CASSIVFPLAAPNRPQHF TGTGCCAGTAGTATAGTTTTTCCGTTAGCCGCTCCTAATAGGCCCCAGCATTTT
once TRBD2 TRBJ2-1 TRBV5-4 CASSLSAGGSDEQFF TGTGCCAGCAGCTTGAGCGCGGGGGGTAGTGATGAGCAGTTCTTC